These 24 T cell receptor beta chains share one sample of origin, sequenced in a study of shared T cell receptors in the human thymus. Data came from immunoSEQ multiplex PCR; TCRdb stores just in-frame clones and leaves some out. The sample lists hundreds of thousands of clones, approximately 95% occurring once. The sequenced sample consisted of thymocytes. The receptors shown here come from a human donor.

V usage is TRBV6-5 and J usage is TRBJ2-5; weak D call: TRBD2 (6 bases). In germline, CDR1 is MNHEY, CDR2 SVGAGI. The CDR3 contains 15 residues. V was trimmed by 5 bases and J by 3 bases, leaving 16 bases between them. The CDR3 nucleotides read TGTGCCAGCAGTGTATATCAGGGAGGAAAAGAGACCCAGTACTTC. Amino acid sequence: CASSVYQGGKETQYF.

The V call is TRBV6-5, the J call TRBJ1-1; 8 bases are a match to TRBD1. V dropped 4 bases and J dropped 5; count of bases not matched to a gene: 6. CDR1 is MNHEY and CDR2 is SVGAGI in the germline V gene. This CDR3 is built from 14 residues. The CDR3 bases are TGTGCCAGCAGTTCAGGGGGCGCGTTTACTGAAGCTTTCTTT. The encoded protein is CASSSGGAFTEAFF.

In its sample, this clone was seen once. The rearrangement joins TRBV30 to TRBJ1-3, with D perhaps TRBD1 (6 bases). The length of the CDR3 is 16 residues. V lost 0 bases and J lost 1, with 13 bases in between. Germline V gene sequence: CDR1 GTSNPN, CDR2 SVGIG (reference sequence). The CDR3 sequence is CAWSVFLGQSGNTIYF. CDR3 in DNA: TGTGCCTGGAGTGTGTTTCTCGGACAGTCTGGAAACACCATATATTTT.

The V and J genes are TRBV21-1 and TRBJ2-5; TRBD2 was called by the table and not checked on the DNA. TRBV21-1 is given as a pseudogene. The CDR3 covers 17 residues. The CDR3 bases are TGTGCCAGCAGCAACGGGACTAGCGGGAGGACAAAAGAGACCCAGTACTTC. Protein: CASSNGTSGRTKETQYF.

This rearrangement joins TRBV27 to TRBJ2-7, with 8 positions matching TRBD2. CDR3 size: 14 residues. With V trimmed by 6 bases and J by 8 bases, 12 bases remained unmatched. CDR1 is MNHEY and CDR2 is SMNVEV in the germline V gene (reference sequence). The CDR3 sequence: CASRSTSAAMKQYF. In DNA, the CDR3 is TGTGCCAGCAGGTCGACTAGCGCCGCTATGAAGCAGTACTTC.

The rearrangement joins TRBV27 to TRBJ2-1, with 12 bases matching TRBD2. Germline trimming cut 4 bases from V and 7 bases from J; bases unmatched to any gene: 20. In germline, CDR1 is MNHEY, CDR2 SMNVEV (reference sequence). This CDR3 is 20 amino acids long. Written as DNA, the CDR3 is TGTGCCAGCAGTTCCGGGACTAGCGGGTGGCTAACTAAACTGGGGAATGAGCAGTTCTTC. It yields the protein CASSSGTSGWLTKLGNEQFF.

The V and J genes are TRBV13 and TRBJ2-1; D call uncertain. In germline, CDR1 is PRHDT, CDR2 FYEKMQ (reference sequence). Between the trimmed V and J ends, which lost 4 bases and 3 bases, there was a span of 16 bases. This CDR3 has 16 residues. CDR3 region: CASSSLNTFHYNEQFF. The CDR3 region has the DNA TGTGCCAGCAGCTCCCTCAACACGTTTCACTACAATGAGCAGTTCTTC.

This chain links TRBV5-1 with TRBJ2-3; D not resolved. Germline CDR1 SGHRS, CDR2 YFSETQ. CDR3 length: 13 amino acids. Trimming shortened V by 0 bases and J by 5 bases, and 7 bases separated the two germline ends. CDR3 region: CASSLAKGDTQYF. CDR3 nucleotide sequence: TGCGCCAGCAGCTTGGCAAAGGGAGATACGCAGTATTTT.

The V call is TRBV4-3, the J call TRBJ2-7; no clear D. Trimming removed 0 bases at V and 3 bases at J, with 15 bases between. CDR1 and CDR2 (germline): LGHNA, YSLEER. The CDR3 contains 16 residues. The CDR3 DNA reads as TGCGCCAGCAGCCAAGAGGGGAACAGAAGCAACTACGAGCAGTACTTC. Its protein is CASSQEGNRSNYEQYF.

The V and J genes are TRBV5-6 and TRBJ2-2; D not resolved. Trimming cost V 3 bases and J 0 bases, with 18 bases left between them. The CDR3 is 18 residues long. Germline-derived CDR1 and CDR2 are SGHDT and YYEEEE. The DNA for the CDR3 is TGTGCCAGCAGCTCCGCACCCATAGGTAGATCGAACACCGGGGAGCTGTTTTTT. Translation: CASSSAPIGRSNTGELFF.

The gene calls are TRBV18 and TRBJ2-5, with 9 bases identical to TRBD1. CDR1 is KGHSH and CDR2 is LQKENI in the germline V gene. The CDR3 is made up of 16 amino acids. V lost 3 bases to trimming and J lost 3 bases; unmatched junction nucleotides: 8. As DNA, the CDR3 is TGTGCCAGCTCACCCAGGACAGGGGATGAGAAAGAGACCCAGTACTTC. Encoded protein: CASSPRTGDEKETQYF.

V usage is TRBV7-8 and J usage is TRBJ1-2, with a weak D call TRBD1 (5 bases). Germline CDR1 and CDR2: SGHVS and FQNEAQ. Trimming shortened V by 1 base and J by 4 bases, and 13 bases separated the two germline ends. The CDR3 consists of 15 residues. In DNA form, the CDR3 reads TGTGCCAGCAGCTTAGGTATCAGGGCCGGCTATGGCTACACCTTC. This gives the protein CASSLGIRAGYGYTF.

J is TRBJ1-4 and V is TRBV5-1; the D gene is possibly TRBD1 (6 bases). The CDR3 consists of 18 residues. V lost 0 bases and J 2 bases, leaving 17 bases between the germline ends. Germline V CDR1 and CDR2: SGHRS, YFSETQ. CDR3 nucleotide sequence: TGCGCCAGCAGCTTGGTTTGGTCGGGGGCTCGTACTAATGAAAAACTGTTTTTT. Protein: CASSLVWSGARTNEKLFF.

The chain is built from TRBV6-5 and TRBJ2-1, with 8 bases lining up with TRBD1. Germline V gives CDR1 MNHEY, CDR2 SVGAGI. This CDR3 contains 14 residues. V shed 5 bases and J 5 bases; nucleotides not matched to a gene: 5. CDR3 loop: CASSPRTGNNEQFF. In nucleotides, the CDR3 is TGTGCCAGCAGTCCCCGGACAGGGAACAATGAGCAGTTCTTC.

The gene calls are TRBV5-5 and TRBJ2-7, with a weak D call TRBD1 (6 bases). Germline loops: CDR1 SGHKS, CDR2 YYEKEE (reference sequence). This CDR3 has 17 residues. Trimming took off 4 bases at V and 2 bases at J, with 22 bases between the two ends. For the CDR3, the DNA is TGTGCCAGCAGCCCCAGACTGCACAGGGACGGGGCCTACGAGCAGTACTTC. Protein sequence: CASSPRLHRDGAYEQYF. Drawing the rest from reference TRBV5-5 and TRBJ2-7, the complete variable domain is DAGVTQSPTHLIKTRGQQVTLRCSPISGHKSVSWYQQVLGQGPQFIFQYYEKEERGRGNFPDRFSARQFPNYSSELNVNALLLGDSALYLCASSPRLHRDGAYEQYFGPGTRLTVT.

J is TRBJ2-1 and V is TRBV4-3; 13 nucleotides agree with TRBD2. CDR3 size: 19 residues. CDR1 is LGHNA, CDR2 YSLEER, per germline. Trimming at V came to 2 bases and at J to 9 bases, leaving 16 bases not matched to a gene. The CDR3 nucleotides are TGCGCCAGCAGCCAAACCCGGTACCGCACTAGCGGGAGGGCCGGTGAGCAGTTCTTC. It specifies CASSQTRYRTSGRAGEQFF.

With regard to this clone: Compared with germline, one end of the junction differs, possibly owing to a read error. This chain links TRBV27 with TRBJ2-5; D gene ambiguous. Germline V lookup: CDR1 MNHEY, CDR2 SMNVEV (reference sequence). The CDR3 is 11 amino acids. The CDR3 sequence: CATAIGETQYF. DNA of the CDR3: TGCGCTACAGCTATCGGGGAGACCCAGTACTTC.

The V and J genes are TRBV5-6 and TRBJ1-5; TRBD1 matches 11 bases. The CDR3 has 15 amino acids. Losses at the gene ends were 0 bases for V and 6 bases for J; bases not matched to a gene: 2. Germline loops: CDR1 SGHDT, CDR2 YYEEEE. CDR3 residues: CASSLGDRGAQPQHF. CDR3 in DNA: TGTGCCAGCAGCTTGGGGGACAGGGGGGCTCAGCCCCAGCATTTT.

The J gene is TRBJ2-3, the V gene TRBV19, with D perhaps TRBD1 (5 bases). Trimming shortened V by 0 bases and J by 2 bases, and 30 bases separated the two germline ends. The CDR3 is 22 residues long. CDR1 and CDR2 from the germline V gene are LNHDA and SQIVND (reference sequence). The CDR3 here is CASSIDRVFSFPGHVITDTQYF. CDR3 coding DNA: TGTGCCAGTAGTATAGATCGGGTCTTTAGTTTCCCCGGACACGTGATCACAGATACGCAGTATTTT. Using reference TRBV19 and TRBJ2-3 for the parts outside the CDR3, the full variable domain is DGGITQSPKYLFRKEGQNVTLSCEQNLNHDAMYWYRQDPGQGLRLIYYSQIVNDFQKGDIAEGYSVSREKKESFPLTVTSAQKNPTAFYLCASSIDRVFSFPGHVITDTQYFGPGTRLTVL.

The chain is built from TRBV7-9 and TRBJ2-7; 7 bases agree with TRBD2. The CDR3 is 17 amino acids. CDR1 is SEHNR and CDR2 is FQNEAQ in the germline V gene (reference sequence). J lost 2 bases, V lost 3 bases, and 13 bases had no gene match. CDR3 protein: CASSFLYPAGTTYEQYF. Here the CDR3 DNA reads TGTGCCAGCAGCTTCCTGTACCCAGCGGGAACGACCTACGAGCAGTACTTC.

The V call is TRBV6-5, the J call TRBJ2-3; 10 bases line up with TRBD2. Germline loops: CDR1 MNHEY, CDR2 SVGAGI. The junction had 4 bases not matched to a gene; V was cut back by 6 bases and J by 1 base. The CDR3 length is 15 residues. The CDR3: CASSTGTSGTDTQYF. The CDR3 DNA sequence: TGTGCCAGCAGCACTGGGACTAGCGGCACAGATACGCAGTATTTT.

The chain employs TRBV7-2 and TRBJ2-6; 9 nucleotides line up with TRBD1. V lost 6 bases and J lost 2; bases outside the gene matches: 11. Germline V gives CDR1 SGHTA, CDR2 FQGNSA. This CDR3 region has 18 residues. CDR3 DNA sequence: TGTGCCAGCAGTCGGGACAGGGAATTATTAGCTGGGGCCAACGTCCTGACTTTC. Its translation is CASSRDRELLAGANVLTF.

The chain joins TRBV4-2 to TRBJ2-4, with 8 positions matching TRBD1. Germline V gene sequence: CDR1 LGHNA, CDR2 YNFKEQ. The CDR3 is 16 amino acids. V lost 3 bases to trimming and J lost 4 bases; unmatched junction nucleotides: 8. In nucleotides, the CDR3 is TGTGCCAGCAGCCACAGAGACAGGGGAAGTAAAAACATTCAGTACTTC. Residues: CASSHRDRGSKNIQYF.

The CDR3 is CASSLPSAGPYNEQFF. The CDR3 bases are TGTGCCAGCAGCCTCCCTTCCGCCGGCCCCTACAATGAGCAGTTCTTC. This chain links TRBV7-2 with TRBJ2-1; D not resolved. Germline V CDR1 and CDR2: SGHTA, FQGNSA. Between the trimmed V and J ends, which lost 5 bases and 2 bases, there was a span of 16 bases. The CDR3 spans 16 residues.